The 2 T cell receptor beta chains presented below share a single source sample, sequenced in a study of OX40 agonist ivuxolimab in advanced cancers. The method behind the library was the immunoSEQ multiplex PCR assay. Sourced from immuneACCESS, this table was stored by TCRdb with only in-frame sequences that have V and J called. A share of the clones is absent; for the studies checked, an unresolved V gene accounts for under half, and the remainder has no known explanation. The sample includes about 98,000 clones, with around 85% observed a single time. Together, the top ten hold 0.8% to 0.9% of the sample. The sequencing used CD4+ or CD8+ T cells sorted from blood, collected in a trial of the OX40 agonist ivuxolimab. These receptors were taken from an adult with an advanced solid tumor such as melanoma, head and neck, liver or kidney cancer.

V gene TRBV19 combines with J gene TRBJ2-7, with D possibly matching TRBD1 (5 bases). This CDR3 is built from 15 residues. The V and J ends lost 6 bases and 2 bases respectively, with 17 bases between them. Germline V gene lookup returns CDR1 LNHDA and CDR2 SQIVND (reference sequence). The CDR3 here is CASRGPSAGPYEQYF. The CDR3 bases are TGTGCCAGTAGAGGACCCTCGGCAGGGCCCTACGAGCAGTACTTC.

The V and J genes are TRBV7-4 and TRBJ2-5; 8 nucleotides line up with TRBD1. In germline, CDR1 is SGHVT, CDR2 SQSDAQ. The CDR3 is 14 amino acids. With V trimmed by 4 bases and J by 5 bases, 6 bases remained unmatched. The CDR3 region is CASSSGQGWETQYF. The DNA of the CDR3 is TGTGCCAGCAGCTCTGGACAGGGCTGGGAGACCCAGTACTTC.